The source of this T cell receptor beta chain is a study of T cell responses to AZD1222 COVID-19 vaccine. Repertoires were generated with immunoSEQ multiplex PCR, while TCRdb's copy carries only in-frame clones and drops some. The sample records roughly 150,000 clones, 85% to 95% being singletons. This clone showed up just a few times. Looked up from germline, CDR1 is SGHDT and CDR2 is YYEEEE. CDR3 length: 15 amino acids. The germline V and J ends were trimmed by 2 bases and 6 bases, with 15 bases remaining between them. Specimen: peripheral blood, collected 28 days after the second AZD1222 dose. J is TRBJ1-5 and V is TRBV5-6; TRBD1 might be the D (5 bases). The TCR was taken from an adult who received the AZD1222 COVID-19 vaccine. The CDR3 loop is CASSLALQAVQPQHF. CDR3 nucleotide sequence: TGTGCCAGCAGCTTAGCGTTACAGGCTGTTCAGCCCCAGCATTTT.